These T cell receptor beta chains were read from a single sample in a study of blood T cell repertoires in COVID-19. Repertoires were generated with immunoSEQ multiplex PCR, while TCRdb's copy carries only in-frame clones and drops some. Of 65,000 or so clones detected, roughly 87% appear once; the ten largest clones hold roughly 9.1%. Specimen: peripheral blood. The receptors originated from a human donor with acute or convalescent COVID-19. The donor label of this sample is uncertain. CDR3s include the opening cysteine and the closing phenylalanine or tryptophan. The D gene is left open where the match is weak. Size values are once, few and many counts, or a class for expanded clones, and some rows have none.

DNA: TGTGCCAGCAGCTTCCGTAGGGGGGGGACGGATGGAAACACCATATATTTT; CDR3: CASSFRRGGTDGNTIYF; size: NA; V: TRBV7-6; D: NA; J: TRBJ1-3
DNA: TGTGCCAGCAGCACCTCAGGGGCGCAAGAGACCCAGTACTTC; CDR3: CASSTSGAQETQYF; size: NA; V: TRBV7-2; D: NA; J: TRBJ2-5
DNA: TGCAGTGCCCCGACAGGCGGCACCATATATTTT; CDR3: CSAPTGGTIYF; size: NA; V: TRBV20-1; D: NA; J: TRBJ1-3
DNA: TGTGCCATCAGTGAGTCTACAGGGGGACACATTCAGTACTTC; CDR3: CAISESTGGHIQYF; size: NA; V: TRBV10-3; D: TRBD1; J: TRBJ2-4
DNA: TGTGCCAGCAGCGTAGAGACAGGGGGCTTTGGCTACACCTTC; CDR3: CASSVETGGFGYTF; size: NA; V: TRBV9; D: TRBD1; J: TRBJ1-2
DNA: TGCGCCAGCAGTGAGTCTATCGCGAACACCGGGGAGCTGTTTTTT; CDR3: CASSESIANTGELFF; size: few; V: TRBV10-1; D: NA; J: TRBJ2-2
DNA: TGTGCCACCAGTGAGTGGCGAGGGGGCCTCAATCAGCCCCAGCATTTT; CDR3: CATSEWRGGLNQPQHF; size: NA; V: TRBV24-1; D: TRBD1; J: TRBJ1-5
DNA: TGTGCCAGCAGTTTCTCTCTAGCGGCCTACAATGAGCAGTTCTTC; CDR3: CASSFSLAAYNEQFF; size: NA; V: TRBV6-4; D: TRBD2; J: TRBJ2-1
DNA: TGTGCCAGCAGTAGACAAAGGACAGGGGGAAAAGATACGCAGTATTTT; CDR3: CASSRQRTGGKDTQYF; size: few; V: TRBV6-6; D: TRBD1; J: TRBJ2-3
DNA: TGCGCCAGCAGCTTCTCCGCTGGAGGGACCACCTACAATGAGCAGTTCTTC; CDR3: CASSFSAGGTTYNEQFF; size: NA; V: TRBV5-1; D: NA; J: TRBJ2-1
DNA: TGTGCCAGCAGTTACTACAGGGGGGACACGGCTTTCTTT; CDR3: CASSYYRGDTAFF; size: NA; V: TRBV6-4; D: TRBD1; J: TRBJ1-1
DNA: TGCGCCAGCTCCCAGCGGGAGGTGGGGGATGAGCAGTTCTTC; CDR3: CASSQREVGDEQFF; size: NA; V: TRBV5-1; D: TRBD2; J: TRBJ2-1
DNA: TGTGCCAGCAGCCTCATGGGTGGGAGTGCGATGAACACCGGGGAGCTGTTTTTT; CDR3: CASSLMGGSAMNTGELFF; size: NA; V: TRBV7-2; D: NA; J: TRBJ2-2
DNA: TGTGCCAGCAGTCCTTACAGGGATGGTAATTCACCCCTCCACTTT; CDR3: CASSPYRDGNSPLHF; size: NA; V: TRBV6-5; D: NA; J: TRBJ1-6
DNA: TGCGCCAGCAGTGACATGTCTAGCGGGAGTTGGAATGAGCAGTTCTTC; CDR3: CASSDMSSGSWNEQFF; size: NA; V: TRBV10-1; D: TRBD2; J: TRBJ2-1
DNA: TGTGCCAGCAGCGCGCTACAGGGGGCATGGGGAAACACCATATATTTT; CDR3: CASSALQGAWGNTIYF; size: NA; V: TRBV9; D: TRBD1; J: TRBJ1-3
DNA: TGTGCCAGCAGCCTCCATCCTCCAGGATCTGGAAACACCATATATTTT; CDR3: CASSLHPPGSGNTIYF; size: once; V: TRBV11-2; D: NA; J: TRBJ1-3
DNA: TGTGCCAGCGGAGAGTTCACAGATACGCAGTATTTT; CDR3: CASGEFTDTQYF; size: NA; V: TRBV2; D: NA; J: TRBJ2-3
DNA: TGCGCCAGCAGCCCAGGGCAGGGGCACAATGAGCAGTTCTTC; CDR3: CASSPGQGHNEQFF; size: NA; V: TRBV5-1; D: NA; J: TRBJ2-1
DNA: TGCGCCAGCAGCTTGGTTCGTAGAGGTGGCTACACCTTC; CDR3: CASSLVRRGGYTF; size: NA; V: TRBV5-1; D: NA; J: TRBJ1-2
DNA: TGCGCCAGCAGCTTGGGAGGAGTTAGCGATGAGCAGTTCTTC; CDR3: CASSLGGVSDEQFF; size: NA; V: TRBV5-1; D: NA; J: TRBJ2-1